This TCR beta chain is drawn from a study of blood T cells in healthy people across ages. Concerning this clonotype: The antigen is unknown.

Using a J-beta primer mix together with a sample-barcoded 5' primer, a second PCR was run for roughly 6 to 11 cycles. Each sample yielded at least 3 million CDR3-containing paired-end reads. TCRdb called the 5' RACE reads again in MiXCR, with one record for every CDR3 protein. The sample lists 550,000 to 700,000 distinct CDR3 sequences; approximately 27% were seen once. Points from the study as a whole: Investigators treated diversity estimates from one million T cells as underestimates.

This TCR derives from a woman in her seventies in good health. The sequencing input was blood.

DNA for the CDR3: TGTGCCTGGAGTGTATGGGGCCACGAGCAGTTCTTC. It is translated as CAWSVWGHEQFF. This chain joins TRBV30 and TRBJ2-1, with D perhaps matching TRBD1 (5 bases). CDR1 is GTSNPN, CDR2 SVGIG, per germline (reference sequence). CDR3 length: 12 amino acids. The V and J ends lost 0 bases and 10 bases respectively, with 10 bases between them. Complete variable domain (other parts from reference TRBV30 and TRBJ2-1): SQTIHQWPATLVQPVGSPLSLECTVEGTSNPNLYWYRQAAGRGLQLLFYSVGIGQISSEVPQNLSASRPQDRQFILSSKKLLLSDSGFYLCAWSVWGHEQFFGPGTRLTVL.